A single sample is the source of the 17 T cell receptor beta chains below, sequenced in a study of lymphopenia after photon versus proton radiotherapy. Using immunoSEQ multiplex PCR, the repertoire was profiled, and TCRdb retains in-frame clones only, with some absent. Among 25,000 to 30,000 clones listed, 87% were seen once. The material sequenced was peripheral blood, taken from a patient treated with photon-based radiotherapy. All receptors derive from a man aged 45-65 years with gastric cancer.

V gene TRBV2 combines with J gene TRBJ2-5, with TRBD1 matching over 7 bases. CDR1 and CDR2 (germline): SNHLY, FYNNEI. CDR3 length: 14 amino acids. The J segment lost 1 base and the V segment lost 4 bases, leaving 3 bases of the junction unmatched. In nucleotides, the CDR3 is TGTGCCAGCAGTGGAGACAGGGTCCAAGAGACCCAGTACTTC. Translation gives CASSGDRVQETQYF.

This chain joins TRBV4-2 and TRBJ2-1; D call uncertain. Germline assignment: CDR1 LGHNA and CDR2 YNFKEQ. The V and J ends lost 6 bases and 8 bases respectively, with 8 bases between them. This CDR3 has 11 residues. The CDR3 spells CASSRLDEQFF. CDR3 DNA sequence: TGTGCCAGCAGTCGACTGGATGAGCAGTTCTTC.

V and J are TRBV6-5 and TRBJ1-3; perhaps TRBD1 as D (5 bases). This CDR3 contains 14 residues. Germline V gives CDR1 MNHEY, CDR2 SVGAGI. The chain's CDR3 is CGSQGDLSGNTIYF. The CDR3 DNA reads as TGTGGATCCCAGGGAGATCTCTCTGGAAACACCATATATTTT.

The chain recombines TRBV12-5 with TRBJ2-6; weak D call: TRBD1 (6 bases). Per germline, CDR1 LGHNT and CDR2 FRNRAP. Trimming cost V 0 bases and J 0 bases, with 15 bases left between them. This CDR3 spans 19 amino acids. Written as DNA, the CDR3 is TGTGCTAGTGGTTTGGTACATGATGGGACACCCTCTGGGGCCAACGTCCTGACTTTC. Encoded protein: CASGLVHDGTPSGANVLTF. Filled out from reference TRBV12-5 and TRBJ2-6, the complete variable domain reads DARVTQTPRHKVTEMGQEVTMRCQPILGHNTVFWYRQTMMQGLELLAYFRNRAPLDDSGMPKDRFSAEMPDATLATLKIQPSEPRDSAVYFCASGLVHDGTPSGANVLTFGAGSRLTVL.

This rearrangement joins TRBV7-3 to TRBJ1-2; D call uncertain. Germline V gene sequence: CDR1 SGHTA, CDR2 FQGTGA. Trimming removed 1 base at V and 4 bases at J, with 7 bases between. This CDR3 comprises 13 residues. The CDR3 DNA sequence: TGTGCCAGCAGCTTAAATCCCAGCTATGGCTACACCTTC. It yields the protein CASSLNPSYGYTF.

The rearrangement joins TRBV18 to TRBJ1-4; D ambiguous. The CDR3 runs to 15 residues. Trimming stripped 3 bases from V and 4 bases from J, with 12 bases between. Germline loops: CDR1 KGHSH, CDR2 LQKENI. The CDR3, as DNA: TGTGCCAGCTCACCGGCCCGGCCAGATAATGAAAAACTGTTTTTT. It yields the protein CASSPARPDNEKLFF.

Only a few counts were recorded for this clone. This chain joins TRBV18 and TRBJ1-3; tentative D call: TRBD1 (5 bases). Trimming left V 3 bases short and J 2 bases short, with 8 bases between. This CDR3 spans 14 amino acids. Germline V gene lookup returns CDR1 KGHSH and CDR2 LQKENI. DNA for the CDR3: TGTGCCAGCTCACCGGGGGAGGCTGGAAACACCATATATTTT. This codes for CASSPGEAGNTIYF.

This clone was recorded a few times. The rearrangement joins TRBV7-6 to TRBJ2-2; D not certain. The germline V gene encodes CDR1 SGHVS and CDR2 FNYEAQ. The CDR3 consists of 11 residues. V lost 2 bases and J 5 bases, leaving 0 bases between the germline ends. The CDR3 reads CASSLTGELFF. The CDR3 DNA sequence: TGTGCCAGCAGCTTAACCGGGGAGCTGTTTTTT.

The chain combines TRBV15 with TRBJ2-7; unclear D gene. V shed 0 bases and J shed 0 bases, with 3 bases lying between them. The CDR3 is made up of 13 amino acids. Per the germline V gene, CDR1 is LNHNV and CDR2 is YYDKDF (reference sequence). The CDR3 DNA follows: TGTGCCACCAGCAGAGAGCTCTCCTACGAGCAGTACGTC. Translating gives CATSRELSYEQYV.

The chain recombines TRBV6-5 with TRBJ2-1; a possible D gene is TRBD1 (5 bases). Trimming stripped 5 bases from V and 0 bases from J, with 11 bases between. Germline CDR1 MNHEY, CDR2 SVGAGI. CDR3 size: 15 residues. The CDR3 coding sequence is TGTGCCAGCAGTGCCTCCAGGGCCTCCTACAATGAGCAGTTCTTC. Amino acid sequence: CASSASRASYNEQFF.

V is TRBV19 and J is TRBJ1-1; tentatively, D is TRBD1 (5 bases). This CDR3 has 15 residues. Trimming cost V 2 bases and J 0 bases, with 10 bases left between them. Germline loops: CDR1 LNHDA, CDR2 SQIVND (reference sequence). As DNA, the CDR3 is TGTGCCAGTAGTATACTCTCGACAGTGAACACTGAAGCTTTCTTT. Encoded protein: CASSILSTVNTEAFF.

This clone was seen a handful of times. The chain recombines TRBV6-1 with TRBJ2-5; a weak D match, TRBD2 (5 bases). The V gene's germline CDR1 is MNHNS and CDR2 SASEGT. CDR3 length: 14 amino acids. Between the trimmed V and J ends, which lost 7 bases and 2 bases, there was a span of 14 bases. Here the CDR3 reads CASTQNRGQETQYF. The CDR3, as DNA: TGTGCCAGCACCCAGAACCGGGGACAAGAGACCCAGTACTTC.

This clone appeared a single time. This chain uses TRBV18 with TRBJ2-3; D possibly corresponds to TRBD1 (5 bases). Germline V gene data show CDR1 as KGHSH and CDR2 as LQKENI. Trimming cost V 4 bases and J 7 bases, with 9 bases left between them. The CDR3 covers 12 residues. The CDR3 is CASSLDNYTQYF. The CDR3 DNA reads TGTGCCAGCTCACTGGACAACTATACGCAGTATTTT.

There are a few counts of this clone. The rearrangement links TRBV12-5 to TRBJ2-3; D may be TRBD2 (5 bases). The V end lost 2 bases, the J end lost 8 bases, and 11 bases lay between the germline ends. The germline V gene encodes CDR1 LGHNT and CDR2 FRNRAP. This CDR3 comprises 13 residues. The CDR3 sequence is CASGLSPGSTQYF. CDR3 DNA sequence: TGTGCTAGTGGTTTGTCGCCGGGAAGTACGCAGTATTTT.

The chain is built from TRBV5-1 and TRBJ2-5, with D perhaps TRBD2 (6 bases). Per germline, CDR1 SGHRS and CDR2 YFSETQ. The CDR3 covers 12 residues. V was pared by 2 bases and J by 6 bases, with 8 bases between. As DNA, the CDR3 is TGCGCCAGCAGCTTACGGGGGAAGACCCAGTACTTC. Its protein product is CASSLRGKTQYF.

This chain connects TRBV12-5 to TRBJ1-4, with 7 bases aligning to TRBD1. V lost 6 bases and J lost 4; bases outside the gene matches: 8. Germline values: CDR1 LGHNT, CDR2 FRNRAP. The CDR3 is 15 amino acids. The CDR3 coding sequence is TGTGCTAGTGGCTTGTCGGGACAGAGTAATGAAAAACTGTTTTTT. Translated, it gives CASGLSGQSNEKLFF.

In its sample, this clone was seen once. This chain connects TRBV6-6 to TRBJ2-7; TRBD1 or TRBD2 may be the D gene (5 bases each). The germline V and J ends were trimmed by 6 bases and 6 bases, with 15 bases remaining between them. Germline assignment: CDR1 MNHNY and CDR2 SVGAGI (reference sequence). The CDR3 has 13 residues. The CDR3 reads CASSQIGATEQYV. The CDR3 DNA reads as TGTGCCAGCAGCCAAATCGGGGCGACCGAGCAGTACGTC.